This T cell receptor (beta chain) was found in a study of T cells in Graves' hyperthyroidism and ophthalmopathy. This clonotype was recorded once. The CDR3 is made up of 12 amino acids. Trimming removed 7 bases at V and 6 bases at J, with 15 bases between. The germline gives CDR1 SQVTM, CDR2 ANQGSEA. Amplification yielded TCR beta CDR3 regions, with RNA transcripts as the source. Researchers ran a first-round RT-PCR on the TCR CDR3 using the HTBI primer set. Via MiXCR, TCRdb re-called the multiplex PCR reads, giving one row per CDR3 protein. The sample contains approximately 640,000 distinct CDR3 sequences, 45% of which appear only once.

The gene calls are TRBV29-1 and TRBJ1-2; possible D gene TRBD1, 6 bases. Sequencing input: peripheral blood or thyroid tissue (not recorded which). The receptor's source is an adult man with Graves' disease, either hyperthyroidism or ophthalmopathy (not recorded which). CDR3 DNA sequence: TGCAGCGCAAGACCTGGGGGCGATGGCTACACCTTC. Translation: CSARPGGDGYTF.